Only one count was recorded for the clone carrying this TCR beta chain. Germline CDR1 is SGHAT and CDR2 is FQNNGV. V dropped 4 bases and J dropped 2; count of bases not matched to a gene: 4. The CDR3 sequence is 15 residues long. Produced via immunoSEQ multiplex PCR; TCRdb's table is partial and in-frame only. The sample records approximately 220,000 clones, about four fifths being singletons. The entry originates in a study of blood T cell repertoires in COVID-19. As for the study in general: T cells, B-cell-depleted T cells, or PBMCs provided the cDNA or gDNA that served as material.

The gene calls are TRBV11-2 and TRBJ2-7; 11 bases are a match to TRBD1. The specimen was PBMCs or T cells enriched from blood (not recorded which). The TCR comes from a middle-aged woman with acute COVID-19. CDR3: CASSSAGQGAYEQYF. In DNA, the CDR3 is TGTGCCAGCAGCTCTGCGGGACAGGGGGCCTACGAGCAGTACTTC.